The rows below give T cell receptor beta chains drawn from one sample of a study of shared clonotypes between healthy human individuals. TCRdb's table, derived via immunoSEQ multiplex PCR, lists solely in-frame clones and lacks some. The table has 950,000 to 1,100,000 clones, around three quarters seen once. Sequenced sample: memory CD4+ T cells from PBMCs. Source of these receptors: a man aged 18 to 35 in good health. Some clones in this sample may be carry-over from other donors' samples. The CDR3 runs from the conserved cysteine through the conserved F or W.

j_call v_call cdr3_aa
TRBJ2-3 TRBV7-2 CASSLGPLDTQYF
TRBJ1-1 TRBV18 CASSSGLGNTEAFF
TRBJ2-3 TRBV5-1 CASSLTLTSTDTQYF
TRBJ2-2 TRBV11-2 CASSLWTSGRSGELFF
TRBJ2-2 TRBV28 CASSPTGTGYTGELFF
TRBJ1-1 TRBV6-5 CASSLYRSTEAFF
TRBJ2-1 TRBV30 CAHLGASGESYNEQFF
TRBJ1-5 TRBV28 CASHAEVAYSNQPQHF
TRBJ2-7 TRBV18 CASSPPDITYEQYF
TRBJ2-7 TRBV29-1 CSVRERADEQYF
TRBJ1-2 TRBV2 CASSGDLDYGYTF
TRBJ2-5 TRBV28 CASSLVPTKETQYF
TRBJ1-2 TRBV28 CASSSGDKGYGYTF
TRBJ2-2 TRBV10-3 CAIGKGPSGVLTGELFF
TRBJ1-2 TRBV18 CASSPLDGYTF
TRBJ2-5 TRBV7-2 CASSLDRGRETQYF
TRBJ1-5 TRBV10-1 CARSRFSGNQPQHF
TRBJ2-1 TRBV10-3 CAIRATGGSDNEQFF
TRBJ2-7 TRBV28 CASNLSPGEQYF
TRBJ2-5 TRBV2 CASSDRTGQETQYF
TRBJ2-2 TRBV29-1 CSVEGPGRTGELFF
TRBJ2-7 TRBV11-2 CASSLDLNNRYEQYF
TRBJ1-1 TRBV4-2 CASSQVIASLNTEAFF
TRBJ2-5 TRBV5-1 CASSRRGSGNPKETQYF
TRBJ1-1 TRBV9 CASSELGVSGNDEAFF
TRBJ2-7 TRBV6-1 CAGQGTSGTYEQYF
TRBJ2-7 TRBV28 CASTAGGKIHEQYF
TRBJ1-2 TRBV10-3 CAIRDDRLSGYTF
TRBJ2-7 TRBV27 CASSPPPGQGFYEQYF
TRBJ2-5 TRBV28 CASSAGGAQETQYF
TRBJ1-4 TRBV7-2 CASSFQGQGVEKLFF
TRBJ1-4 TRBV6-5 CASSYRPRDNEKLFF
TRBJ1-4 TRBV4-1 CASSVQGVGKLFF